These 27 T cell receptor beta chains share one sample of origin, sequenced in a study of blood T cells in healthy people across ages. A sample-barcoded 5' primer and a J-beta primer mix were used in a second PCR of about 7 to 12 cycles. TCRdb independently ran MiXCR on the 5' RACE reads; one entry per CDR3 protein. Among 850,000 to 1,100,000 distinct CDR3 sequences listed, roughly two fifths were seen once. Input material: blood. The receptors stem from a man aged 18 to 35 in good health.

The V call is TRBV12-3 or TRBV12-4, the J call TRBJ2-5, with a weak D call TRBD2 (6 bases). CDR3 length: 13 residues. V was trimmed by 6 bases and J by 7 bases, leaving 15 bases between them. DNA of the CDR3: TGTGCCAGCAGCAATAGCGGCCTCACGACCCAGTACTTC. It encodes CASSNSGLTTQYF.

The chain is built from TRBV5-5 and TRBJ2-3; 10 nucleotides align to TRBD1. Germline CDR1 is SGHKS and CDR2 is YYEKEE (reference sequence). J gave up 3 bases and V 3 bases, and 10 bases lay outside the gene matches. The CDR3 is made up of 17 amino acids. For the CDR3, the DNA is TGTGCCAGCAGCTCGATCCGGGACAGGGGAGTTACAGATACGCAGTATTTT. Its protein is CASSSIRDRGVTDTQYF.

The chain is built from TRBV12-3 or TRBV12-4 and TRBJ1-2; 8 positions agree with TRBD1. The CDR3 length is 13 residues. Losses at the gene ends were 7 bases for V and 8 bases for J; bases not matched to a gene: 9. CDR3 bases: TGTGCCAGCATCGGACAGGGAATAAGCGGCTACACCTTC. This translates into CASIGQGISGYTF.

CDR3 loop: CASSLWTDPNYGYTF. The CDR3 DNA follows: TGTGCCAGCAGCCTTTGGACAGATCCCAACTATGGCTACACCTTC. This chain links TRBV3-1 with TRBJ1-2, with D perhaps TRBD1 (6 bases). Trimming left V 4 bases short and J 2 bases short, with 14 bases between. Germline V gene lookup returns CDR1 LGHDT and CDR2 YNNKEL (reference sequence). This CDR3 contains 15 residues.

The rearrangement links TRBV29-1 to TRBJ2-5; D gene uncertain. Germline V gene data show CDR1 as SQVTM and CDR2 as ANQGSEA. CDR3 length: 12 residues. V was pared by 5 bases and J by 0 bases, with 7 bases between. Written as DNA, the CDR3 is TGCAGCGTTACGGTGAACCAAGAGACCCAGTACTTC. This encodes CSVTVNQETQYF.

The chain joins TRBV5-6 to TRBJ1-2; possibly TRBD1 for D (5 bases). V lost 3 bases and J lost 10, with 22 bases in between. The CDR3 extends over 15 amino acids. In germline, CDR1 is SGHDT, CDR2 YYEEEE. Here the CDR3 DNA reads TGTGCCAGCAGCTCCGACCTCGGCAGGGAGGGAGTCTACACCTTC. Its protein product is CASSSDLGREGVYTF.

This clonotype has only a few counts. CDR3 sequence (DNA): TGTGCCAGCAGCTCTTATACGGGAGGTCAGACCCAGTACTTC. It is translated as CASSSYTGGQTQYF. V and J are TRBV7-9 and TRBJ2-5; TRBD2 agrees at 7 bases. This CDR3 contains 14 residues. Trimming cost V 4 bases and J 6 bases; bases outside gene matches: 8. The germline V gene has CDR1 SEHNR and CDR2 FQNEAQ (reference sequence).

The rearrangement joins TRBV6-5 to TRBJ2-5; D unclear. Trimming stripped 4 bases from V and 11 bases from J, with 26 bases between. This CDR3 is 16 amino acids long. Per germline, CDR1 MNHEY and CDR2 SVGAGI. The CDR3, as DNA: TGTGCCAGCAGTTTCAACCAGGAAAATCCCTACAATGAGCAGTACTTC. Encoded protein: CASSFNQENPYNEQYF.

The rearrangement links TRBV7-9 to TRBJ1-5; D unresolved. This CDR3 has 15 residues. The V gene's germline CDR1 is SEHNR and CDR2 FQNEAQ (reference sequence). With 1 base removed from V and 7 bases from J, the gap between germline ends came to 14 bases. CDR3 DNA: TGTGCCAGCAGCTTAGGATACGACCTGGACCAGCCCCAGCATTTT. Its protein product is CASSLGYDLDQPQHF.

CDR3 in DNA: TGCAGCGTTGAAGGGTTGTATGGGACTGAAGCTTTCTTT. It specifies CSVEGLYGTEAFF. The chain combines TRBV29-1 with TRBJ1-1, with no clear D. Deletions cut 1 base from V and 5 bases from J, with 11 bases between. The CDR3 runs to 13 residues. Looked up from germline, CDR1 is SQVTM and CDR2 is ANQGSEA. The full variable domain, its missing parts supplied by reference TRBV29-1 and TRBJ1-1, is SAVISQKPSRDICQRGTSLTIQCQVDSQVTMMFWYRQQPGQSLTLIATANQGSEATYESGFVIDKFPISRPNLTFSTLTVSNMSPEDSSIYLCSVEGLYGTEAFFGQGTRLTVV.

The chain employs TRBV12-3 or TRBV12-4 and TRBJ2-1; weak D call: TRBD2 (5 bases). The V gene lost 5 bases and the J gene lost 10 bases, with 15 bases spanning the gap. This CDR3 has 13 amino acids. The CDR3 loop is CASSPRGSGEQFF. The CDR3 bases are TGTGCCAGCAGTCCCCGGGGAAGCGGAGAGCAGTTCTTC.

The chain recombines TRBV5-1 with TRBJ2-7; D might be TRBD2 (6 bases). Per germline, CDR1 SGHRS and CDR2 YFSETQ. The CDR3 runs to 15 residues. V was clipped by 1 base and J by 3 bases, with 14 bases between them. The CDR3 DNA follows: TGCGCCAGCAGCTTGTGCGAGCGGGCCCACTACGAGCAGTACTTC. This encodes CASSLCERAHYEQYF.

To note about this clonotype: The junction departs from germline at one end; a sequencing error may be responsible. The chain joins TRBV15 to TRBJ1-6; no clear D gene. The length of the CDR3 is 13 residues. Germline loops: CDR1 LNHNV, CDR2 YYDKDF (reference sequence). Here the CDR3 reads CATSRDRYSPPHF. The CDR3 DNA sequence: TGTGCCACCAGCAGAGATCGGTATTCACCCCCCCACTTT. The full variable domain, its missing parts supplied by reference TRBV15 and TRBJ1-6, is DAMVIQNPRYQVTQFGKPVTLSCSQTLNHNVMYWYQQKSSQAPKLLFHYYDKDFNNEADTPDNFQSRRPNTSFCFLDIRSPGLGDTAMYLCATSRDRYSPPHFGNGTRLTVT.

This clonotype was recorded a few times. This rearrangement joins TRBV6-2 or TRBV6-3 to TRBJ1-1; TRBD1 agrees at 8 bases. The V gene end was trimmed by 0 bases and the J gene end by 1 base; junction bases not matched to a gene: 13. CDR1 and CDR2 (germline): MNHEY, SVGEGT. CDR3 length: 19 amino acids. CDR3 loop: CASSYSTRGQARPNTEAFF. The CDR3 DNA reads TGTGCCAGCAGTTACTCGACCCGGGGACAGGCAAGACCGAACACTGAAGCTTTCTTT.

This clonotype was counted many times. The chain has TRBV6-6 and TRBJ2-3, with D uncertain. The V gene lost 2 bases and the J gene lost 0 bases, with 9 bases spanning the gap. This CDR3 comprises 15 residues. Germline values: CDR1 MNHNY, CDR2 SVGAGI (reference sequence). Here the CDR3 reads CASSYGLSSTDTQYF. The CDR3 nucleotides read TGTGCCAGCAGTTACGGGTTAAGCAGCACAGATACGCAGTATTTT.

This clonotype was seen more than once but under ten times. This rearrangement joins TRBV13 to TRBJ2-4, with 7 bases aligning to TRBD1. CDR3 size: 11 residues. Losses at the gene ends were 2 bases for V and 14 bases for J; bases not matched to a gene: 3. CDR1 and CDR2 from the germline V gene are PRHDT and FYEKMQ (reference sequence). The CDR3 DNA is TGTGCCAGCAGCTTAACAGGGGCTAAGTACTTC. Its translation is CASSLTGAKYF.

A few counts support this clonotype. The junction departs from germline at one end; a sequencing error may be responsible. The CDR3 nucleotides are TGTGCCGGCAGTTTAGGACAGGGGAGCACTGAAGCTTTCTTT. Residues: CAGSLGQGSTEAFF. The chain has TRBV12-3 or TRBV12-4 and TRBJ1-1, with 9 bases identical to TRBD1. The CDR3 totals 14 residues.

As for this clonotype: A clone one base away is much larger, so this may be a read error. The chain joins TRBV9 to TRBJ1-2; no clear D gene. The CDR3 length is 10 residues. From germline, CDR1 is SGDLS and CDR2 YYNGEE. The CDR3 nucleotides are TGTGCCAGCAGCGGTCCTGGCTGCACCTTC. This sequence encodes CASSGPGCTF. The full variable domain, rest sourced from reference TRBV9 and TRBJ1-2, is DSGVTQTPKHLITATGQRVTLRCSPRSGDLSVYWYQQSLDQGLQFLIQYYNGEERAKGNILERFSAQQFPDLHSELNLSSLELGDSALYFCASSGPGCTFGSGTRLTVV.

This chain connects TRBV6-2 or TRBV6-3 to TRBJ1-2, with 9 positions matching TRBD1. Germline values: CDR1 MNHEY, CDR2 SVGEGT. This CDR3 is built from 15 residues. V shed 6 bases and J 3 bases; nucleotides not matched to a gene: 8. The CDR3 is CASRKGQGEDYGYTF. CDR3 bases: TGTGCCAGCAGAAAGGGACAGGGCGAGGACTATGGCTACACCTTC.

This chain links TRBV6-2 or TRBV6-3 with TRBJ1-5, with D possibly TRBD1 on 5 matching bases. CDR3 length equals 15 residues. V was cut by 3 bases and J by 0 bases, with 9 bases left in between. Per the germline V gene, CDR1 is MNHEY and CDR2 is SVGEGT. CDR3 sequence (DNA): TGTGCCAGCAGTTATGGGGGAAATAGCAATCAGCCCCAGCATTTT. Protein: CASSYGGNSNQPQHF.

V and J are TRBV4-1 and TRBJ2-3, with D possibly TRBD2 on 7 matching bases. The germline V gene has CDR1 MGHRA and CDR2 YSYEKL. Trimming cost V 1 base and J 4 bases, with 15 bases left between them. The CDR3 extends over 16 amino acids. The DNA of the CDR3 is TGCGCCAGCAGCCAAGTCAGGGGAGGGGAACCAGATACGCAGTATTTT. Its protein product is CASSQVRGGEPDTQYF.

The chain uses TRBV9 and TRBJ1-5; unclear D gene. V gave up 1 base and J gave up 0 bases, with 8 bases separating them. CDR3 size: 15 residues. CDR1 and CDR2 (germline): SGDLS, YYNGEE. The CDR3 bases are TGTGCCAGCAGCGTAAACGGGCTTAGCAATCAGCCCCAGCATTTT. It specifies CASSVNGLSNQPQHF.

In this sample, this clonotype turned up a few times. The chain uses TRBV27 and TRBJ1-2, with D hard to call. This CDR3 contains 15 residues. The V gene lost 3 bases and the J gene lost 5 bases, with 16 bases spanning the gap. Germline lookup yields CDR1 MNHEY and CDR2 SMNVEV (reference sequence). In DNA form, the CDR3 reads TGTGCCAGCAGTTTCTCGGCTGGAACTTATTATGGCTACACCTTC. This gives the protein CASSFSAGTYYGYTF.

This chain uses TRBV20-1 with TRBJ2-1, with 11 positions matching TRBD1. The CDR3 has 18 residues. Unmatched junction bases numbered 13, after V lost 3 bases and J lost 3 bases. Germline loops: CDR1 DFQATT, CDR2 SNEGSKA (reference sequence). CDR3 nucleotide sequence: TGCAGTGCTAGTCCCCCAGGACAGGGGGCTCCGAACTACAATGAGCAGTTCTTC. This gives the protein CSASPPGQGAPNYNEQFF.

In its sample, this clonotype was seen a few times. The chain employs TRBV12-3 or TRBV12-4 and TRBJ1-5; 9 bases line up with TRBD1. The CDR3 extends over 16 amino acids. V was clipped by 4 bases and J by 2 bases; unmatched bases: 6. CDR3 DNA sequence: TGTGCCAGCAGTTGGGGGGACAGGGCAGGCAATCAGCCCCAGCATTTT. Protein: CASSWGDRAGNQPQHF.

The rearrangement links TRBV5-1 to TRBJ1-2; the D is unclear. CDR3 size: 14 residues. Trimming shortened V by 0 bases and J by 2 bases, and 8 bases separated the two germline ends. Germline assignment: CDR1 SGHRS and CDR2 YFSETQ. The DNA of the CDR3 is TGCGCCAGCAGCTTGGCTTACTTGAACTATGGCTACACCTTC. Amino acid sequence: CASSLAYLNYGYTF.

A few counts support this clonotype. V and J are TRBV6-2 or TRBV6-3 and TRBJ1-1, with D tentatively TRBD1 (5 bases). The CDR3 covers 15 residues. The V and J ends lost 5 bases and 1 base respectively, with 14 bases between them. Germline V gene lookup returns CDR1 MNHEY and CDR2 SVGEGT. This chain's CDR3 is CASSKGLRQNTEAFF. Written as DNA, the CDR3 is TGTGCCAGCAGTAAGGGGTTACGGCAGAACACTGAAGCTTTCTTT.